This TCR beta chain was found in a study of cytomegalovirus exposure and HLA in healthy donors. Clones were sequenced by immunoSEQ multiplex PCR, and TCRdb holds only the in-frame ones, with some missing. Seen here are 90,000 to 150,000 clones, around nine tenths observed once, and the top ten hold less than 4.5%. Study-wide findings and caveats: Listed as cytomegalovirus-associated were 164 TCR beta chains. Reportedly, cytomegalovirus status was diagnosed with high sensitivity and specificity.

Concerning this clone itself: Antigen: not known.

The junction had 4 bases not matched to a gene; V was cut back by 1 base and J by 2 bases. CDR1 is LGHNA, CDR2 YNFKEQ, per germline. This CDR3 has 16 amino acids. The donors were members of the approximately 110-subject validation cohort (separate from the approximately 670-subject first cohort). V gene TRBV4-2 combines with J gene TRBJ2-2; 7 nucleotides agree with TRBD2. The sequencing input was PBMCs. The TCR was taken from a man younger than 35 in good health and CMV-seropositive. CDR3 loop: CASSQVLAVNTGELFF. The CDR3 DNA follows: TGTGCCAGCAGCCAAGTCCTAGCGGTTAACACCGGGGAGCTGTTTTTT.